This TCR beta chain emerged from a study of T cells after yellow fever vaccination. Study outcomes and limitations: After the booster, approximately 95% of CD4 and approximately 87% of CD8 primary-response clones were re-detected.

Using its own MiXCR run on the 5' RACE reads, TCRdb lists one record per CDR3 protein. The repertoire holds about 340,000 distinct CDR3 sequences, around 12% seen once, with 3.2% in the top ten. A remark on this clonotype: Antigen: not known.

This specimen was CD4+ T cells sorted from PBMCs, taken 15 days after the yellow fever booster vaccination. The source is a man between 18 and 35 years old who received the YFV17D yellow fever vaccine.

This CDR3 is CASSLSGPTQYF. DNA of the CDR3: TGTGCCAGCAGCTTAAGTGGTCCCACCCAGTACTTC. The V gene is TRBV7-2, the J gene TRBJ2-5; the D is unclear. Germline-derived CDR1 and CDR2 are SGHTA and FQGNSA. V was cut by 2 bases and J by 8 bases, with 9 bases left in between. This CDR3 has 12 residues.